A selection of T cell receptor beta chains follows, all from one sample in a study of CD8 T cells in Susac syndrome. TCRdb used MiXCR to reprocess the immunoSEQ multiplex PCR reads, holding one entry per CDR3 protein. The sample holds over 100,000 distinct CDR3 sequences, just under 95% seen once. The sequenced sample consisted of CD8+ T cells from PBMCs. The receptors were sampled from a human donor in good health. The CDR3 runs from the conserved cysteine through the conserved F or W. D genes are given only for firm matches. A clone size is listed for some rows: how often the clone was seen (once, few, many), or a class if it is expanded.

TRBJ2-2	-	-	TRBV15	TGTGCCACCAGCAGAGCGAACCCTGGGTCCGGGGAGCTGTTTTTT	CATSRANPGSGELFF
TRBJ1-1	-	TRBD1	TRBV29-1	TGCAGCGTCGGAGGGGGCTTGGGGAACACTGAAGCTTTCTTT	CSVGGGLGNTEAFF
TRBJ2-3	-	TRBD1	TRBV7-2	TGTGCCAGCAGCCGGGACAGGGGTTTGGCAGATACGCAGTATTTT	CASSRDRGLADTQYF
TRBJ2-3	-	-	TRBV14	TGTGCCAGCCACCGAAGTGGGGATACGCAGTATTTT	CASHRSGDTQYF
TRBJ1-5	few	-	TRBV12-3/TRBV12-4	TGTGCCAGCAGTTTGAGTGCGGGGAGCAATCAGCCCCAGCATTTT	CASSLSAGSNQPQHF
TRBJ2-1	-	-	TRBV19	TGTGCCAGTAGTATAGCTAGCAGTGAGCAGTTCTTC	CASSIASSEQFF
TRBJ1-6	-	-	TRBV20-1	TGCAGTGCTCGGATCGGGCAGTACAAATTACCTTCACCCCTCCACTTT	CSARIGQYKLPSPLHF
TRBJ2-1	-	-	TRBV5-1	TGCGCCAGCAGCACCCTAATTACAGGGAGCTCCTACAATGAGCAGTTCTTC	CASSTLITGSSYNEQFF
TRBJ2-7	-	-	TRBV9	TGTGCCAGCAGCGTTGGCTCGGGACGGTACTCCTACGAGCAGTACTTC	CASSVGSGRYSYEQYF
TRBJ2-1	-	-	TRBV5-1	TGCGCCAGCAGCTTGCTACAGGCCTACAATGAGCAGTTCTTC	CASSLLQAYNEQFF
TRBJ2-5	-	TRBD2	TRBV7-7	TGTGCCAGCAGCTTAGGACTAGCGGCTCAAGAGACCCAGTACTTC	CASSLGLAAQETQYF
TRBJ1-2	-	-	TRBV20-1	TGCAGTGCCCCCCTCAAGTTCGCGGTTGATGGCTACACCTTC	CSAPLKFAVDGYTF
TRBJ1-1	once	TRBD1	TRBV14	TGTGCCAGCAGCTTAGCCGCCGGGACAGGGAGGACTGAAGCTTTCTTT	CASSLAAGTGRTEAFF
TRBJ2-7	-	TRBD2	TRBV19	TGTGCCAGTAGTACCTCTAGCGGGAGGCCATCTCCTAAATGGAATCGCCAGTACTTC	CASSTSSGRPSPKWNRQYF
TRBJ1-6	-	-	TRBV7-9	TGTGCCAGCAGCTCTCCACCAGGGTTCTCCCTCCACTTT	CASSSPPGFSLHF
TRBJ2-7	-	TRBD2	TRBV12-3/TRBV12-4	TGTGCCAGCAGTCCCCGACTAGCGGGAGTCCACGAGCAGTACTTC	CASSPRLAGVHEQYF
TRBJ1-5	-	-	TRBV7-6	TGTGCCAGCAGCTTAAACCCGGCAGGGGAACAGCCCCAGCATTTT	CASSLNPAGEQPQHF
TRBJ2-5	-	-	TRBV5-1	TGCGCCAGCAGCTGGAACGGGGAGACCCAGTACTTC	CASSWNGETQYF
TRBJ1-2	-	-	TRBV10-3	TGTGCCATTTCGACTAACTATGGCTACACCTTC	CAISTNYGYTF
TRBJ2-3	-	TRBD1	TRBV23-1	TGCGCCAGCAGCCCCCGGACAGGGCTGGTCACAGATACGCAGTATTTT	CASSPRTGLVTDTQYF
TRBJ1-2	-	-	TRBV24-1	TGTGCCTCGACCAATGCCGGCTACACCTTC	CASTNAGYTF
TRBJ1-5	-	-	TRBV20-1	TGCAGTGCTCGGACTGAAGTTGATCAGCCCCAGCATTTT	CSARTEVDQPQHF
TRBJ2-7	-	-	TRBV25-1	TGTGCCAGCAGTTTCCTGGATCGGTTGCAGTACTTC	CASSFLDRLQYF
TRBJ1-3	-	TRBD1	TRBV7-9	TGTGCCAGCAGCTTACCGTCGGACAGGAACTCTGAAAACACCATATATTTT	CASSLPSDRNSENTIYF
TRBJ2-7	-	TRBD2	TRBV20-1	TGCAGTGCTAGTTCCCCACTAGCGGGCATCTCCTACGAGCAGTACTTC	CSASSPLAGISYEQYF
TRBJ2-7	-	TRBD2	TRBV29-1	TGCAGCGTTGTTATTGCCATTAGCGGGGCCCCCTACGAGCAGTACTTC	CSVVIAISGAPYEQYF
TRBJ1-2	-	TRBD1	TRBV28	TGTGCCGGCAGTCCGGGACAGGGCCCCCTCTATGGCTACACCTTC	CAGSPGQGPLYGYTF